The 32 T cell receptor beta chains below all came from one sample that was sequenced in a study of OX40 agonist ivuxolimab in advanced cancers. The assay was immunoSEQ multiplex PCR, and TCRdb's table has in-frame clones only and misses some. This table holds 40,000 to 45,000 clones, about four fifths found once. The starting material was CD4+ or CD8+ T cells sorted from blood, obtained in a trial of the OX40 agonist ivuxolimab. These receptors were taken from an adult with an advanced solid tumor such as melanoma, head and neck, liver or kidney cancer.

This clone occurred once. The gene calls are TRBV11-1 and TRBJ2-1; D may be TRBD2 (5 bases). Germline V gives CDR1 SGHAT, CDR2 FQDESV (reference sequence). Trimming left V 0 bases short and J 3 bases short, with 9 bases between. CDR3 length equals 15 residues. The CDR3 here is CASSLARTYYNEQFF. CDR3 nucleotide sequence: TGTGCCAGCAGCTTAGCCAGGACTTACTACAATGAGCAGTTCTTC.

The chain couples TRBV9 to TRBJ2-3; 7 positions match TRBD1. CDR3 length: 18 amino acids. V was clipped by 4 bases and J by 6 bases; unmatched bases: 20. Germline V gives CDR1 SGDLS, CDR2 YYNGEE. In DNA form, the CDR3 reads TGTGCCAGCAGCCTCTATGGGACAGCCGACTCGTGGAGGGATACGCAGTATTTT. Its translation is CASSLYGTADSWRDTQYF. Variable domain in full (rest from reference TRBV9 and TRBJ2-3): DSGVTQTPKHLITATGQRVTLRCSPRSGDLSVYWYQQSLDQGLQFLIQYYNGEERAKGNILERFSAQQFPDLHSELNLSSLELGDSALYFCASSLYGTADSWRDTQYFGPGTRLTVL.

This chain joins TRBV7-9 and TRBJ1-5; possible D gene TRBD1, 6 bases. The CDR3 sequence is 14 residues long. V was shortened by 5 bases and J by 4 bases, with 12 bases between the two germline ends. Germline V gives CDR1 SEHNR, CDR2 FQNEAQ (reference sequence). The CDR3 DNA is TGTGCCAGCAGCCCGTCTACAGGGAATCAGCCCCAGCATTTT. This gives the protein CASSPSTGNQPQHF.

This chain uses TRBV2 with TRBJ2-2; tentative D call: TRBD1 (7 bases). Trimming removed 6 bases at V and 1 base at J, with 15 bases between. Germline CDR1 and CDR2: SNHLY and FYNNEI. The CDR3 consists of 16 residues. CDR3 sequence (DNA): TGTGCCAGCAGCGGGGGACAGAGCCGGAACACCGGGGAGCTGTTTTTT. It specifies CASSGGQSRNTGELFF.

Regarding this clone: The junction departs from the called germline gene at one end, perhaps through a read error. The chain recombines TRBV7-7 with TRBJ2-5; 7 bases fit TRBD1. Germline V lookup: CDR1 SSHAT, CDR2 FNYEAQ (reference sequence). The CDR3 is made up of 15 amino acids. The CDR3 is CASSFRQGHQETQYF. CDR3 DNA sequence: TGTGCTAGCAGCTTTCGACAGGGACACCAAGAGACCCAGTACTTC.

This clone was found once. The gene calls are TRBV29-1 and TRBJ1-3; 7 positions match TRBD1. Trimming cost V 7 bases and J 0 bases; bases outside gene matches: 9. CDR3 length: 15 residues. The germline gives CDR1 SQVTM, CDR2 ANQGSEA. The CDR3 DNA is TGCAGCGCTACGGAGGGGGCAAACTCTGGAAACACCATATATTTT. Its protein product is CSATEGANSGNTIYF.

The chain has TRBV5-1 and TRBJ1-2; 8 nucleotides agree with TRBD1. This CDR3 has 14 amino acids. The germline CDR1 and CDR2 sequences are SGHRS and YFSETQ. V trimming: 2 bases; J trimming: 4 bases; junction bases outside the gene matches: 4. This chain's CDR3 is CASSLTGQGYGYTF. The CDR3 DNA is TGCGCCAGCAGCTTAACTGGACAGGGCTATGGCTACACCTTC. The full variable domain, rest sourced from reference TRBV5-1 and TRBJ1-2, is KAGVTQTPRYLIKTRGQQVTLSCSPISGHRSVSWYQQTPGQGLQFLFEYFSETQRNKGNFPGRFSGRQFSNSRSEMNVSTLELGDSALYLCASSLTGQGYGYTFGSGTRLTVV.

The J gene is TRBJ2-7, the V gene TRBV7-2; 8 bases agree with TRBD2. Germline V gene lookup returns CDR1 SGHTA and CDR2 FQGNSA. The CDR3 covers 17 residues. J gave up 2 bases and V 4 bases, and 13 bases lay outside the gene matches. The CDR3 sequence: CASSSQGGGQLPYEQYF. The CDR3 bases are TGTGCCAGCAGCTCTCAAGGCGGGGGGCAACTACCCTACGAGCAGTACTTC. Filled out from reference TRBV7-2 and TRBJ2-7, the complete variable domain reads GAGVSQSPSNKVTEKGKDVELRCDPISGHTALYWYRQSLGQGLEFLIYFQGNSAPDKSGLPSDRFSAERTGGSVSTLTIQRTQQEDSAVYLCASSSQGGGQLPYEQYFGPGTRLTVT.

The genes are TRBV28 and TRBJ1-5; D gene uncertain. The germline gives CDR1 MDHEN, CDR2 SYDVKM. Trimming took 11 bases from V and 7 from J, leaving 15 bases between them. The CDR3 has 12 amino acids. The CDR3 here is CAGSRRFQPQHF. The CDR3 DNA sequence: TGTGCCGGGTCGCGAAGATTCCAGCCCCAGCATTTT.

V usage is TRBV7-2 and J usage is TRBJ2-3; D is perhaps TRBD1 (6 bases). V gave up 4 bases and J gave up 2 bases, with 16 bases separating them. Germline CDR1 and CDR2: SGHTA and FQGNSA. The CDR3 has 16 amino acids. The CDR3 reads CASSSKKTGNTDTQYF. CDR3 bases: TGTGCCAGCAGCTCGAAGAAGACAGGCAACACAGATACGCAGTATTTT.

The chain links TRBV7-2 to TRBJ2-1; 10 bases fit TRBD1. Germline trimming cut 5 bases from V and 2 bases from J; bases unmatched to any gene: 3. The CDR3 has 15 amino acids. Germline lookup yields CDR1 SGHTA and CDR2 FQGNSA. The CDR3 DNA reads as TGTGCCAGCAGCCGGGGACAGGGGACCTACAATGAGCAGTTCTTC. Translation: CASSRGQGTYNEQFF.

V gene TRBV5-4 combines with J gene TRBJ1-1, with D possibly being TRBD1 (5 bases). The CDR3 is 14 amino acids. Germline values: CDR1 SGHNT, CDR2 YYREEE (reference sequence). Deletions cut 1 base from V and 1 base from J, with 8 bases between. The CDR3 spells CASSLKGTNTEAFF. Here the CDR3 DNA reads TGTGCCAGCAGCTTGAAGGGGACGAACACTGAAGCTTTCTTT.

The rearrangement uses TRBV9 and TRBJ1-5; D gene ambiguous. The CDR3 runs to 13 residues. CDR1 is SGDLS and CDR2 is YYNGEE in the germline V gene. Trimming took off 1 base at V and 4 bases at J, with 6 bases between the two ends. The CDR3 DNA reads as TGTGCCAGCAGCGTATACGGGAATCAGCCCCAGCATTTT. Residues: CASSVYGNQPQHF. The full variable domain, with the rest looked up from reference TRBV9 and TRBJ1-5, is DSGVTQTPKHLITATGQRVTLRCSPRSGDLSVYWYQQSLDQGLQFLIQYYNGEERAKGNILERFSAQQFPDLHSELNLSSLELGDSALYFCASSVYGNQPQHFGDGTRLSIL.

There are a few counts of this clone. V usage is TRBV10-2 and J usage is TRBJ1-2; D not resolved. The CDR3 extends over 11 amino acids. With 3 bases removed from V and 8 bases from J, the gap between germline ends came to 7 bases. The germline V gene has CDR1 WSHSY and CDR2 SAAADI. CDR3 coding DNA: TGCGCCAGCAGTGATCTGGAGGGCTACACCTTC. It codes for CASSDLEGYTF.

The rearrangement links TRBV30 to TRBJ1-1; D gene unclear. The CDR3 loop spans 11 amino acids. Germline values: CDR1 GTSNPN, CDR2 SVGIG (reference sequence). V lost 0 bases and J 8 bases, leaving 7 bases between the germline ends. Here the CDR3 reads CAWSVMTEAFF. Written as DNA, the CDR3 is TGTGCCTGGAGTGTAATGACAGAAGCTTTCTTT.

The chain has TRBV21-1 and TRBJ2-7. TRBV21-1 is a pseudogene segment. The CDR3 covers 15 residues. CDR3 amino acids: CASSKPGLFGHEQYF. CDR3 DNA sequence: TGTGCCAGCAGCAAACCCGGGTTATTCGGACACGAGCAGTACTTC.

This clone has only one observation. This sequence joins TRBV19 and TRBJ2-2, with 7 bases matching TRBD2. This CDR3 comprises 15 residues. Looked up from germline, CDR1 is LNHDA and CDR2 is SQIVND (reference sequence). V was clipped by 6 bases and J by 0 bases; unmatched bases: 4. The chain's CDR3 is CASRILAANTGELFF. The CDR3 nucleotides are TGTGCCAGTAGGATTCTAGCGGCGAACACCGGGGAGCTGTTTTTT. The whole variable domain, filled in from reference TRBV19 and TRBJ2-2, reads DGGITQSPKYLFRKEGQNVTLSCEQNLNHDAMYWYRQDPGQGLRLIYYSQIVNDFQKGDIAEGYSVSREKKESFPLTVTSAQKNPTAFYLCASRILAANTGELFFGEGSRLTVL.

The CDR3 reads CASSPRSSYEQYF. For the CDR3, the DNA is TGTGCCAGCAGTCCCAGAAGCTCCTACGAGCAGTACTTC. The V gene is TRBV27, the J gene TRBJ2-7, with no clear D. The CDR3 is made up of 13 amino acids. The germline CDR1 and CDR2 sequences are MNHEY and SMNVEV (reference sequence). Trimming took off 5 bases at V and 0 bases at J, with 8 bases between the two ends.

The chain carries TRBV6-1 and TRBJ2-7; no clear D. Germline values: CDR1 MNHNS, CDR2 SASEGT. This CDR3 has 12 residues. V lost 4 bases, J lost 4 bases, and 8 bases lay in between. CDR3 sequence: CASSGQYYEQYF. The CDR3 coding sequence is TGTGCCAGCAGTGGGCAGTATTACGAGCAGTACTTC.

The chain joins TRBV10-2 to TRBJ2-7; D unclear. The CDR3 runs to 14 residues. The ends were cut back, 0 bases at V and 0 bases at J, with 6 bases in the middle. CDR1 and CDR2 from the germline V gene are WSHSY and SAAADI. CDR3 bases: TGCGCCAGCAGTGAGTCCGGACGCTCCTACGAGCAGTACTTC. Amino acids: CASSESGRSYEQYF.

The rearrangement uses TRBV6-6 and TRBJ1-5; 8 nucleotides agree with TRBD1. Germline V gene lookup returns CDR1 MNHNY and CDR2 SVGAGI (reference sequence). V lost 0 bases and J lost 4; bases outside the gene matches: 5. The CDR3 has 16 amino acids. CDR3 sequence reads: CASSYSRGTGNQPQHF. The CDR3 DNA is TGTGCCAGCAGTTACTCGAGAGGGACAGGAAATCAGCCCCAGCATTTT.

The chain links TRBV15 to TRBJ2-7; 8 bases align to TRBD1. The CDR3 length is 12 residues. Losses at the gene ends were 5 bases for V and 6 bases for J; bases not matched to a gene: 3. CDR1 and CDR2 from the germline V gene are LNHNV and YYDKDF (reference sequence). CDR3 sequence (DNA): TGTGCCACCAGCTGGACAGGGCTCGAGCAGTACTTC. Amino acid sequence: CATSWTGLEQYF.

The CDR3 spells CASSTGHLIYGYTF. The CDR3 nucleotides are TGTGCCAGCAGCACGGGACACCTTATCTATGGCTACACCTTC. J is TRBJ1-2 and V is TRBV5-6; maybe TRBD1 (6 bases). Per the germline V gene, CDR1 is SGHDT and CDR2 is YYEEEE. The length of the CDR3 is 14 residues. V dropped 4 bases and J dropped 4 bases, with 14 bases sitting between them.

CDR3 DNA sequence: TGCAGCGTTGAAGAGGTAGAGGGCCACGAGCAGTACTTC. It codes for CSVEEVEGHEQYF. The chain recombines TRBV29-1 with TRBJ2-7, with a weak D call TRBD2 (5 bases). The germline V and J ends were trimmed by 0 bases and 5 bases, with 11 bases remaining between them. CDR1 and CDR2 (germline): SQVTM, ANQGSEA. CDR3 size: 13 residues.

The chain is built from TRBV7-2 and TRBJ1-1; 9 nucleotides agree with TRBD1. CDR3 size: 15 residues. Germline trimming cut 4 bases from V and 5 bases from J; bases unmatched to any gene: 8. Germline V CDR1 and CDR2: SGHTA, FQGNSA. CDR3 in amino acids: CASSSEGQGGTEAFF. The DNA for the CDR3 is TGTGCCAGCAGCTCGGAGGGACAGGGAGGGACTGAAGCTTTCTTT.

V is TRBV18 and J is TRBJ2-7; weak D call: TRBD2 (5 bases). Per germline, CDR1 KGHSH and CDR2 LQKENI. This CDR3 region has 18 residues. V gave up 2 bases and J gave up 0 bases, with 20 bases separating them. The CDR3 nucleotides read TGTGCCAGCTCACCATCAAGTCTAGAGGGTTCGAGCTCCTACGAGCAGTACTTC. Protein product: CASSPSSLEGSSSYEQYF.

The gene calls are TRBV2 and TRBJ1-1; 8 bases are shared with TRBD1. CDR3 length equals 16 residues. The V gene end was trimmed by 6 bases and the J gene end by 1 base; junction bases not matched to a gene: 10. Per the germline V gene, CDR1 is SNHLY and CDR2 is FYNNEI. The CDR3 nucleotides are TGTGCCAGCAGCGGCTCCCACGACAGGGGGAACACTGAAGCTTTCTTT. This translates into CASSGSHDRGNTEAFF.

CDR3 region: CASSPGLAGGMGELFF. The CDR3 DNA sequence: TGTGCCAGCAGTCCCGGGCTAGCGGGGGGAATGGGGGAGCTGTTTTTT. V and J are TRBV28 and TRBJ2-2; 11 nucleotides agree with TRBD2. With V trimmed by 5 bases and J by 8 bases, 10 bases remained unmatched. The CDR3 runs to 16 residues. Per germline, CDR1 MDHEN and CDR2 SYDVKM.

The chain links TRBV13 to TRBJ2-1; D unclear. Germline CDR1 is PRHDT and CDR2 is FYEKMQ (reference sequence). V lost 7 bases to trimming and J lost 8 bases, with 18 bases between them. The CDR3 has 14 residues. The CDR3 region has the DNA TGTGCCAGCAAGCGCCTCCTTGGGGTCTATGAGCAGTTCTTC. Translating it yields CASKRLLGVYEQFF.

As for this clone: Other DNA sequences in the sample encode the same CDR3. V and J are TRBV10-1 and TRBJ2-1; TRBD2 might be the D (5 bases). Germline V gene sequence: CDR1 WNHNN, CDR2 SYGVQD (reference sequence). The CDR3 contains 14 residues. V lost 0 bases and J 5 bases, leaving 8 bases between the germline ends. CDR3 bases: TGCGCCAGCAGTGAGTCTGGGAGAGACAATGAGCAGTTCTTC. Its protein product is CASSESGRDNEQFF.

The CDR3 protein is CASRRTGGSGYTF. CDR3 DNA: TGTGCCAGCAGGCGGACAGGGGGATCTGGCTACACCTTC. The rearrangement joins TRBV27 to TRBJ1-2, with TRBD1 matching 10 bases. V shed 6 bases and J 7 bases; nucleotides not matched to a gene: 5. This CDR3 is built from 13 residues. Germline assignment: CDR1 MNHEY and CDR2 SMNVEV (reference sequence).

The rearrangement links TRBV2 to TRBJ1-2; weak D call: TRBD1 (5 bases). The CDR3 sequence is 13 residues long. V was clipped by 6 bases and J by 8 bases, with 16 bases between them. Germline CDR1 SNHLY, CDR2 FYNNEI. DNA for the CDR3: TGTGCCAGCAGGGGTGGGGGATCAGGCGGCTACACCTTC. Protein product: CASRGGGSGGYTF.